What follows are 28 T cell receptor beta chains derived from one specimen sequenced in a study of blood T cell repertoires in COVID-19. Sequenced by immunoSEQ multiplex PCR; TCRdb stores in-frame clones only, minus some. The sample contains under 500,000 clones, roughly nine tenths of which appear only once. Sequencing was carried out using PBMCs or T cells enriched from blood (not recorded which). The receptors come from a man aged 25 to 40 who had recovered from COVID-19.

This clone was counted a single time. The CDR3 DNA reads TGCGCCAGCAGCTTGGTCACTAGCGGGAGTGAGACCCAGTACTTC. Translating it yields CASSLVTSGSETQYF. This chain uses TRBV5-1 with TRBJ2-5, with 11 bases matching TRBD2. V lost 0 bases, J lost 5 bases, and 3 bases stayed unmatched. The CDR3 consists of 15 residues. Germline V gives CDR1 SGHRS, CDR2 YFSETQ.

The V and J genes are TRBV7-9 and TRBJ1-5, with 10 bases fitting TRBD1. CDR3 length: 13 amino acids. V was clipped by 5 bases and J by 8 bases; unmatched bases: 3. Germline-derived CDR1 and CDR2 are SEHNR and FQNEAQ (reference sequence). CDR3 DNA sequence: TGTGCCAGCAGCCAGGGACAGGGGAAGCCCCAGCATTTT. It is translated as CASSQGQGKPQHF.

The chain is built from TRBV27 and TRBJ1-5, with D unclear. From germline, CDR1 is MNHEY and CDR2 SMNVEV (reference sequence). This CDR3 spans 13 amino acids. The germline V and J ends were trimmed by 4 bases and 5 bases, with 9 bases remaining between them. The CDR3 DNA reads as TGTGCCAGCAGTTCGACTGGTGATCAGCCCCAGCATTTT. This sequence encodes CASSSTGDQPQHF.

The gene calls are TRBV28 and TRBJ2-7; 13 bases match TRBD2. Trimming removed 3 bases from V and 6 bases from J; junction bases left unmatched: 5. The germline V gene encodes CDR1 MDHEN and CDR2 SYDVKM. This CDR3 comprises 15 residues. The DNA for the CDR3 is TGTGCCAGCAGTTTTCGAGGACTAGCGGGGGTCGAGCAGTACTTC. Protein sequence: CASSFRGLAGVEQYF.

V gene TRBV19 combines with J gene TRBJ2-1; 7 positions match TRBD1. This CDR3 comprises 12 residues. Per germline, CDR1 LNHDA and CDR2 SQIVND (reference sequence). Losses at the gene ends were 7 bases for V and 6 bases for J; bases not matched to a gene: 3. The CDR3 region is CASKGQSNEQFF. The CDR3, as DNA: TGTGCCAGTAAGGGACAGAGCAATGAGCAGTTCTTC.

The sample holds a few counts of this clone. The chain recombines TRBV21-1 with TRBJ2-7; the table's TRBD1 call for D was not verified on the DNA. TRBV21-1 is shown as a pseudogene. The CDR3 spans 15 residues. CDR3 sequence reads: CASSTPRDRTYEQYF. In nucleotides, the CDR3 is TGTGCCAGCAGCACCCCCCGGGACAGAACCTACGAGCAGTACTTC.

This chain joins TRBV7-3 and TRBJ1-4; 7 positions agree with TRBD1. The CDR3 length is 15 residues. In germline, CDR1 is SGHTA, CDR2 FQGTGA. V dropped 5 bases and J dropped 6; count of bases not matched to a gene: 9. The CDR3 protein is CASSPKTGRHEKLFF. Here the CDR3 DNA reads TGTGCCAGCAGCCCAAAGACAGGGCGGCATGAAAAACTGTTTTTT.

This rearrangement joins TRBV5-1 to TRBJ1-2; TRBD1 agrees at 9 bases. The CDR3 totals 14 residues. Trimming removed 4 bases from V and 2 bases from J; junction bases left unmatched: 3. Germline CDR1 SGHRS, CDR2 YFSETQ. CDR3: CASSKGQGNYGYTF. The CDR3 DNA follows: TGCGCCAGCAGCAAGGGACAGGGAAACTATGGCTACACCTTC.

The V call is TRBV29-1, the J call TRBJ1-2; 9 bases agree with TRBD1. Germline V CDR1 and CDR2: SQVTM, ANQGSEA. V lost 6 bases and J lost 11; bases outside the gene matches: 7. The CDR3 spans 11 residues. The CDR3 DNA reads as TGCAGCGTGGAGCCCGGACAGGGGTACACCTTC. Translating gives CSVEPGQGYTF.

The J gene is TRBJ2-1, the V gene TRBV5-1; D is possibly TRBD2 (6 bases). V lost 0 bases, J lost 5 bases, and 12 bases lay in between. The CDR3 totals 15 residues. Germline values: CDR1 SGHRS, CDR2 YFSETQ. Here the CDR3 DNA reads TGCGCCAGCAGCTTGGCCACGACTAGAAACAATGAGCAGTTCTTC. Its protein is CASSLATTRNNEQFF. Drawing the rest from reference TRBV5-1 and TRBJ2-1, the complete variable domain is KAGVTQTPRYLIKTRGQQVTLSCSPISGHRSVSWYQQTPGQGLQFLFEYFSETQRNKGNFPGRFSGRQFSNSRSEMNVSTLELGDSALYLCASSLATTRNNEQFFGPGTRLTVL.

Here the CDR3 reads CASSQKTGFNSPLHF. The CDR3 region has the DNA TGCGCCAGCAGCCAAAAGACAGGGTTTAATTCACCCCTCCACTTT. The chain recombines TRBV4-1 with TRBJ1-6, with 7 nucleotides matching TRBD1. CDR1 is MGHRA, CDR2 YSYEKL, per germline. The CDR3 runs 15 residues. Trimming removed 2 bases from V and 6 bases from J; junction bases left unmatched: 4.

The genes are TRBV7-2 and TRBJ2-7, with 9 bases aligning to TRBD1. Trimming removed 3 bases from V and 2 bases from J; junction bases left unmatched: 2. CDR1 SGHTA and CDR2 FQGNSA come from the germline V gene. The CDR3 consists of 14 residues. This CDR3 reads CASSFTGGPYEQYF. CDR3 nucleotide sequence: TGTGCCAGCAGCTTTACAGGGGGCCCCTACGAGCAGTACTTC.

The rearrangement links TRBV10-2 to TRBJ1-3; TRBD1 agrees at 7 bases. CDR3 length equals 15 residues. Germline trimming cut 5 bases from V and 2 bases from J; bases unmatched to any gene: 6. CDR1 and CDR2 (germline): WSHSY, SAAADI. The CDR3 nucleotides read TGCGCCAGCAGTTCAAACAGGGGTGCTGGAAACACCATATATTTT. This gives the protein CASSSNRGAGNTIYF.

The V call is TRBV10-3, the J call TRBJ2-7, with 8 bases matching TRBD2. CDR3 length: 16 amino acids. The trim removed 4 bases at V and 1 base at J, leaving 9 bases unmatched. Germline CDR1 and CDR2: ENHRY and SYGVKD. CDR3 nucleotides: TGTGCCATCAGTGCGGCGGAGCGGGAGTGGTCCTACGAGCAGTACTTC. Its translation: CAISAAEREWSYEQYF.

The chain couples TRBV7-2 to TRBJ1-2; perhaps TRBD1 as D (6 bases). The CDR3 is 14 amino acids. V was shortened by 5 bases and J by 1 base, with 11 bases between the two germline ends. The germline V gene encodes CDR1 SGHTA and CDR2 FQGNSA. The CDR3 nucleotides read TGTGCCAGCAGCCTTCAACAGGGTAACTATGGCTACACCTTC. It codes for CASSLQQGNYGYTF.

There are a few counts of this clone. The CDR3 DNA follows: TGTGCCAGCAGCAAAAAAAGGGGGCGGGTCAAGGGCAAAGCTTTCTTT. Protein sequence: CASSKKRGRVKGKAFF. The chain recombines TRBV21-1 with TRBJ1-1; whether TRBD1, the table's D call, matches the DNA was not checked. TRBV21-1 represents a pseudogene. This CDR3 has 16 amino acids.

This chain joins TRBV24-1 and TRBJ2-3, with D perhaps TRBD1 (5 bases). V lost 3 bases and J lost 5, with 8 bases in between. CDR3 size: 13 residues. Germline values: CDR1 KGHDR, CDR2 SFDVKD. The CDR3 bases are TGTGCCACCAGTGATGGGGCGTTAGATACGCAGTATTTT. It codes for CATSDGALDTQYF.

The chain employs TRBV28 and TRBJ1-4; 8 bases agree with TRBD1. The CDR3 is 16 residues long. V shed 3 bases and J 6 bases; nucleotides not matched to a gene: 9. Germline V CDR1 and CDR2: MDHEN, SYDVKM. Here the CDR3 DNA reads TGTGCCAGCAGTTTGCTGACAGGGGAAAGTGATGAAAAACTGTTTTTT. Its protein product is CASSLLTGESDEKLFF.

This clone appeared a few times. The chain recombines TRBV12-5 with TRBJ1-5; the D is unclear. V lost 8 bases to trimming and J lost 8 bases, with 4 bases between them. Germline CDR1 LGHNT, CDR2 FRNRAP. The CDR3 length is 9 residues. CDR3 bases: TGTGCTAGTCGCGAGCCCCAGCATTTT. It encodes CASREPQHF.

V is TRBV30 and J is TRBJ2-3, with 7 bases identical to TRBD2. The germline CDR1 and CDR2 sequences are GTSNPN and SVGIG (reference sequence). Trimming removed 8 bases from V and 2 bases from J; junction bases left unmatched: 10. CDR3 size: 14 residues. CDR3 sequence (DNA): TGTGCCGGCCGGGCCGGGACTAACACAGATACGCAGTATTTT. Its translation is CAGRAGTNTDTQYF.

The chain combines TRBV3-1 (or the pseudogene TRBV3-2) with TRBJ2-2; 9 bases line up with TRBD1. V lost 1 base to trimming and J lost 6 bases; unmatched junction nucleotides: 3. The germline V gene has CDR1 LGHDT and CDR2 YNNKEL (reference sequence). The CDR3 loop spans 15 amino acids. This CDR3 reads CASSQGDRAPGELFF. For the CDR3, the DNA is TGTGCCAGCAGCCAAGGGGACAGGGCCCCCGGGGAGCTGTTTTTT.

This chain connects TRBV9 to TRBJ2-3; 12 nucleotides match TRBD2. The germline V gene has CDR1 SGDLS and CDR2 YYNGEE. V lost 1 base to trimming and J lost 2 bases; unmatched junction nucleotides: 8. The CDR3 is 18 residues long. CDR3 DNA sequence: TGTGCCAGCAGCGTACACCCGACTAGCGGGGGTTACACAGATACGCAGTATTTT. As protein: CASSVHPTSGGYTDTQYF.

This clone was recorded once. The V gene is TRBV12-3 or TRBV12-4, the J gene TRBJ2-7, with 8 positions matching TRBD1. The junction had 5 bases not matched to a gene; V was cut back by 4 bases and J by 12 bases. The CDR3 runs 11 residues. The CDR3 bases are TGTGCCAGCAGTTCTGGACAGGGACGGTACTTC. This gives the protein CASSSGQGRYF.

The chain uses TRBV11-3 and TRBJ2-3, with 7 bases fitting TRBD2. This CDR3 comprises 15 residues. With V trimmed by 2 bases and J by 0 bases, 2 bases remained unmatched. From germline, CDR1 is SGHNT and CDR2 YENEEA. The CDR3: CASSLWGGSTDTQYF. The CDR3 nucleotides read TGTGCCAGCAGCTTATGGGGGGGTAGCACAGATACGCAGTATTTT.

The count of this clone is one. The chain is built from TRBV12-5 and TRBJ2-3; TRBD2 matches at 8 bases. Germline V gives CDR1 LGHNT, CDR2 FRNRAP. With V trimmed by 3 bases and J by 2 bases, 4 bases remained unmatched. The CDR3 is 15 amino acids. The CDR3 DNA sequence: TGTGCTAGTGGTTTTATAGCGGGATCCACAGATACGCAGTATTTT. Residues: CASGFIAGSTDTQYF.

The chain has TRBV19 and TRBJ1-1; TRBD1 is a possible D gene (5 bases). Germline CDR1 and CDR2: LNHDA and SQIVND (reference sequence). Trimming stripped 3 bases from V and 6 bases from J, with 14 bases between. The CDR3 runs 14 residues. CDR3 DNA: TGTGCCAGTAGTATTTTCGGGGGAGGGTCTGAAGCTTTCTTT. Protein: CASSIFGGGSEAFF.

The CDR3 coding sequence is TGTGCCATCAGCCCCGGGACTACGGGACTAGCCAAAAACATTCAGTACTTC. Its translation: CAISPGTTGLAKNIQYF. The chain couples TRBV10-3 to TRBJ2-4; 7 nucleotides agree with TRBD2. This CDR3 is 17 amino acids long. Germline-derived CDR1 and CDR2 are ENHRY and SYGVKD. V shed 6 bases, J shed 0 bases, and the junction held 11 bases outside the gene matches.

In DNA, the CDR3 is TGTGCCATCAGTGAGGTAGCGGGAGTGAGAAAGACCCAGTACTTC. Its translation is CAISEVAGVRKTQYF. The gene calls are TRBV10-3 and TRBJ2-5; 9 bases agree with TRBD2. Germline CDR1 and CDR2: ENHRY and SYGVKD. The CDR3 loop spans 15 amino acids. Trimming at V came to 2 bases and at J to 6 bases, leaving 7 bases not matched to a gene.